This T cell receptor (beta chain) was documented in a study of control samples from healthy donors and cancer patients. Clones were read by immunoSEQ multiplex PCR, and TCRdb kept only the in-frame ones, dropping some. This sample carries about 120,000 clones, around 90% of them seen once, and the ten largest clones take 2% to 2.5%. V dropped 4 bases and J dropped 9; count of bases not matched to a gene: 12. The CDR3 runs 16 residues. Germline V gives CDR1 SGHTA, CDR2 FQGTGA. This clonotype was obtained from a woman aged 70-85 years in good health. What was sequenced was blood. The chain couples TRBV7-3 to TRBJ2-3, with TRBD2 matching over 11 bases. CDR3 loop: CASSSPLAGATRTQYF. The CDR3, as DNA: TGTGCCAGCAGCTCCCCACTAGCGGGGGCCACTCGCACGCAGTATTTT.